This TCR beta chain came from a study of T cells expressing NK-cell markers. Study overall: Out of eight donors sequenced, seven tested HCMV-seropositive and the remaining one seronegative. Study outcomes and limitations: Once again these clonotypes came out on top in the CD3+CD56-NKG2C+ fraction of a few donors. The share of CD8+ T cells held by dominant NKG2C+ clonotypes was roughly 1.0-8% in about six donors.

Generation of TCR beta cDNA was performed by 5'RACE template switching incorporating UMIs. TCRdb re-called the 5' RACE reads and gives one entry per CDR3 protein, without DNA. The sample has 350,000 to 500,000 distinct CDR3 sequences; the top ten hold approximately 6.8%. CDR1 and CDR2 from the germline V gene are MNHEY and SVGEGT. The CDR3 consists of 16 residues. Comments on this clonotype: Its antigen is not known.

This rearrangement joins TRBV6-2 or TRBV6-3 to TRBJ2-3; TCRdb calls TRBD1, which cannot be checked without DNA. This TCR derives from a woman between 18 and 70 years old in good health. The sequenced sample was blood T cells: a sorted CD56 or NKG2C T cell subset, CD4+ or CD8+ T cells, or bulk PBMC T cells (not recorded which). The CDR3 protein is CASSYVGDKSPDTQYF.